The 10 T cell receptor beta chains presented below share a single source sample, sequenced in a study of Ad26.COV2.S vaccination and SARS-CoV-2 variants. Some clones are missing from TCRdb's copy, which holds only in-frame ones; the method was immunoSEQ multiplex PCR. The repertoire includes roughly 330,000 clones, 90% of them detected once, and about 5% sits in the top ten. The treatment is: about 20 received Ad26.COV2.S at low or high dose, single or two shots; about 5 received placebo; per-sample allocation not given. Collection of the samples took place on day 63 after the first injection of vaccine or placebo. The input for sequencing was peripheral blood, taken in a trial of Ad26.COV2.S vaccine versus placebo. All receptors derive from a person aged 18 to 59 who received the Ad26.COV2.S COVID-19 vaccine or a placebo.

This rearrangement joins TRBV3-1 (or the pseudogene TRBV3-2) to TRBJ2-3; TRBD1 agrees at 12 bases. The ends lost 4 bases at V and 6 bases at J; junction bases unmatched: 11. The CDR3 is made up of 17 amino acids. Germline loops: CDR1 LGHDT, CDR2 YNNKEL (reference sequence). CDR3 DNA: TGTGCCAGCAGCCCCGACCCCGGGACAGGGGGCCGGGATACGCAGTATTTT. It is translated as CASSPDPGTGGRDTQYF.

The chain joins TRBV27 to TRBJ2-1, with TRBD2 matching over 11 bases. The CDR3 length is 16 residues. Germline lookup yields CDR1 MNHEY and CDR2 SMNVEV (reference sequence). J was trimmed by 4 bases and V by 6 bases; bases with no gene match: 8. The CDR3 DNA follows: TGTGCCAGCAGCTTCGGGACTAGCGGAAGTTACAATGAGCAGTTCTTC. Translating it yields CASSFGTSGSYNEQFF.

This clone appeared a single time. The V gene is TRBV19, the J gene TRBJ1-6, with 7 bases that match TRBD1. The germline V gene has CDR1 LNHDA and CDR2 SQIVND (reference sequence). With 1 base clipped from V and 7 bases from J, the junction kept 7 bases outside the gene matches. The CDR3 loop spans 16 amino acids. CDR3 bases: TGTGCCAGTAGTATAGTGGCAGGGGGTTCCAATTCACCCCTCCACTTT. This translates into CASSIVAGGSNSPLHF. The full variable domain, its missing parts supplied by reference TRBV19 and TRBJ1-6, is DGGITQSPKYLFRKEGQNVTLSCEQNLNHDAMYWYRQDPGQGLRLIYYSQIVNDFQKGDIAEGYSVSREKKESFPLTVTSAQKNPTAFYLCASSIVAGGSNSPLHFGNGTRLTVT.

The CDR3 DNA is TGTGCCAGCAGCCCCGGAGGCTACTATGGCTACACCTTC. It encodes CASSPGGYYGYTF. The chain uses TRBV6-5 and TRBJ1-2; the D is unclear. The CDR3 spans 13 residues. Germline CDR1 is MNHEY and CDR2 is SVGAGI. Trimming shortened V by 6 bases and J by 3 bases, and 11 bases separated the two germline ends.

The rearrangement uses TRBV27 and TRBJ2-3; weak D call: TRBD2 (5 bases). CDR1 and CDR2 from the germline V gene are MNHEY and SMNVEV (reference sequence). Deletions cut 6 bases from V and 3 bases from J, with 16 bases between. This CDR3 is 15 amino acids long. CDR3 loop: CASSPLLRGTDTQYF. As DNA, the CDR3 is TGTGCCAGCAGCCCCCTTTTACGGGGTACAGATACGCAGTATTTT.

V is TRBV7-8 and J is TRBJ1-1; D not certain. CDR3 size: 13 residues. CDR1 and CDR2 (germline): SGHVS, FQNEAQ. V lost 5 bases to trimming and J lost 5 bases, with 12 bases between them. CDR3 nucleotides: TGTGCCAGCAGCCCTACCCCCGGGACTGAAGCTTTCTTT. Its translation is CASSPTPGTEAFF.

The V and J genes are TRBV7-9 and TRBJ2-7, with D unclear. Germline V gene data show CDR1 as SEHNR and CDR2 as FQNEAQ (reference sequence). This CDR3 spans 13 amino acids. V shed 5 bases and J shed 0 bases, with 8 bases lying between them. The CDR3 protein is CASSDSLSYEQYV. The CDR3 coding sequence is TGTGCCAGCAGCGATTCTCTCTCCTACGAGCAGTACGTC.

The V call is TRBV7-2, the J call TRBJ2-1, with D perhaps matching TRBD2 (5 bases). Germline V gene data show CDR1 as SGHTA and CDR2 as FQGNSA. The CDR3 length is 16 residues. The V and J ends lost 2 bases and 6 bases respectively, with 17 bases between them. The CDR3 sequence is CASSLSLVQTTNEQFF. The CDR3 nucleotides read TGTGCCAGCAGCTTATCCCTAGTTCAGACTACCAATGAGCAGTTCTTC.

The chain links TRBV27 to TRBJ2-5; the match to TRBD1 covers 7 bases. Trimming at V came to 5 bases and at J to 3 bases, leaving 6 bases not matched to a gene. This CDR3 contains 14 residues. Germline CDR1 reads MNHEY; CDR2 reads SMNVEV (reference sequence). CDR3 bases: TGTGCCAGCAGTGCAAGGACAGGCGAAGAGACCCAGTACTTC. Its translation: CASSARTGEETQYF.

The V gene is TRBV19, the J gene TRBJ1-6; D possibly corresponds to TRBD1 (6 bases). CDR3 length: 17 amino acids. Germline lookup yields CDR1 LNHDA and CDR2 SQIVND (reference sequence). The germline V and J ends were trimmed by 3 bases and 8 bases, with 20 bases remaining between them. CDR3 in DNA: TGTGCCAGTAGTATCCTCCCGGGGGGCACTCGGGATTCACCCCTCCACTTT. Its translation: CASSILPGGTRDSPLHF.